This passage covers 5 T cell receptor beta chains from one sample sequenced in a study of long-term antiretroviral therapy in people with HIV. Sequencing relied on immunoSEQ assay v3.0, run at survey level. Clones were read by immunoSEQ multiplex PCR, and TCRdb kept only the in-frame ones, dropping some. The repertoire consists of 21,000 or so clones, with approximately 82% occurring once and the leading ten covering 8.1%. Sequenced material: unsorted PBMCs, taken at the start of antiretroviral therapy. The receptor set was obtained from a man between 50 and 59 years old with HIV.

The V gene is TRBV5-1, the J gene TRBJ2-6; 10 nucleotides line up with TRBD1. V dropped 4 bases and J dropped 2; count of bases not matched to a gene: 9. This CDR3 region has 18 residues. Germline lookup yields CDR1 SGHRS and CDR2 YFSETQ. In nucleotides, the CDR3 is TGCGCCAGCAGCCCTATCGGGACAGGGGCCCCTGGGGCCAACGTCCTGACTTTC. Its protein product is CASSPIGTGAPGANVLTF.

The chain carries TRBV2 and TRBJ2-5; 15 bases map to TRBD2. Germline lookup yields CDR1 SNHLY and CDR2 FYNNEI. The ends lost 1 base at V and 5 bases at J; junction bases unmatched: 2. The CDR3 spans 16 residues. CDR3 in amino acids: CASSEGTSGRGETQYF. CDR3 bases: TGTGCCAGCAGTGAAGGGACTAGCGGGAGGGGTGAGACCCAGTACTTC.

V and J are TRBV7-9 and TRBJ2-7; the match to TRBD2 covers 7 bases. The J segment lost 6 bases and the V segment lost 4 bases, leaving 15 bases of the junction unmatched. The CDR3 runs 16 residues. Germline-derived CDR1 and CDR2 are SEHNR and FQNEAQ (reference sequence). This CDR3 reads CASSSMSGVGASEQYF. In DNA form, the CDR3 reads TGTGCCAGCAGCTCCATGAGCGGGGTTGGGGCTTCCGAGCAGTACTTC.

This rearrangement joins TRBV6-5 to TRBJ2-7, with TRBD2 matching 8 bases. The CDR3 has 13 residues. V lost 7 bases to trimming and J lost 2 bases; unmatched junction nucleotides: 4. CDR1 and CDR2 (germline): MNHEY, SVGAGI. CDR3 nucleotides: TGTGCCAGCACCTTAGCGGGGACCTACGAGCAGTACTTC. Translating it yields CASTLAGTYEQYF.

Only a few counts were recorded for this clone. The V and J genes are TRBV5-8 and TRBJ1-2; TRBD1 matches 10 bases. The V and J ends lost 5 bases and 1 base, in that order; junction bases with no gene match: 5. Looked up from germline, CDR1 is SGHTS and CDR2 is YDEGEE. The CDR3 length is 15 residues. For the CDR3, the DNA is TGTGCCAGCAGTCAGGGACAGGGGCTTAACTATGGCTACACCTTC. It yields the protein CASSQGQGLNYGYTF.